This TCR beta chain was captured in a study of blood T cell repertoires in COVID-19. Overall study: Acute-phase and convalescent COVID-19 samples originated in the United States, Italy and Spain. Nucleic acid was either cDNA or gDNA, and it came from T cells, B-cell-depleted T cells, or PBMCs.

Authors' methods: Reference gene primers were amplified, and this amplification served to estimate nucleated cell counts. Assay: immunoSEQ multiplex PCR; the TCRdb copy retains only in-frame clones and omits some. V, J and clone size were drawn from that table, and D and trimming were deduced from the DNA. Of more than 150,000 clones in the sample, less than 85% were seen once. The germline V gene has CDR1 SGHRS and CDR2 YFSETQ. Trimming pared 1 base from V and 3 bases from J, leaving 14 bases between. CDR3 size: 15 residues. The chain combines TRBV5-1 with TRBJ2-7; possibly TRBD2 for D (5 bases). Sequenced sample: peripheral blood. The origin of this receptor is a human donor in a cohort sampled during active COVID-19. The CDR3 sequence: CASSLSGAALYEQYF. CDR3 in DNA: TGCGCCAGCAGCTTGAGCGGCGCAGCCCTCTACGAGCAGTACTTC. The full variable domain, rest sourced from reference TRBV5-1 and TRBJ2-7, is KAGVTQTPRYLIKTRGQQVTLSCSPISGHRSVSWYQQTPGQGLQFLFEYFSETQRNKGNFPGRFSGRQFSNSRSEMNVSTLELGDSALYLCASSLSGAALYEQYFGPGTRLTVT.